This is a list of T cell receptor beta chains from one sample in a study of PD-1 blockade in classical Hodgkin lymphoma. Data came from immunoSEQ multiplex PCR; TCRdb stores just in-frame clones and leaves some out. The repertoire consists of around 45,000 clones, with approximately 79% occurring once and the leading ten covering 2.8%. The sample consisted of peripheral blood mononuclear cells (PBMCs), taken before the second cycle of nivolumab. The origin of the receptors is a human donor with classical Hodgkin lymphoma. The CDR3 runs from the conserved cysteine through the conserved F or W. Fields, in order: V gene, J gene, CDR3 protein.

TRBV11-2	TRBJ1-5	CASSQDSNSNQPQHF
TRBV7-9	TRBJ2-3	CASSLGLVGTDYTQYF
TRBV23-1	TRBJ1-5	CASSQSYSGSQPQHF
TRBV4-1	TRBJ1-3	CASSQDRQRSDTIYF
TRBV28	TRBJ1-1	CASSLTTGPGTEAFF
TRBV10-3	TRBJ2-7	CAINPGQDSEQYF
TRBV28	TRBJ2-5	CASRGLAGAGYQETQYF
TRBV4-2	TRBJ2-5	CASSQEFGLSTEAAQETQYF
TRBV7-9	TRBJ1-2	CASSPDNAGQGYGYTF
TRBV30	TRBJ2-1	CAGSGVPPYNEQFF
TRBV10-3	TRBJ2-3	CAISEVGTDTQYF
TRBV18	TRBJ1-2	CASSPGQGSSGYTF
TRBV7-9	TRBJ2-1	CASSPIFGEDSSDNEQFF
TRBV7-6	TRBJ1-1	CASSLGEMNTEAFF
TRBV2	TRBJ2-7	CATSGRWGEQYF
TRBV9	TRBJ2-3	CASSPRLAGRSDTQYF
TRBV4-1	TRBJ1-1	CASSQALAGRLFGTEAFF
TRBV7-9	TRBJ2-7	CASSLGGPGEQYF